These T cell receptor beta chains were read from a single sample in a study of T-cell memory formation after mild COVID-19. TCRdb fed the 5' RACE reads into MiXCR, producing one record per CDR3 protein. In the table there are some 330,000 distinct CDR3 sequences, under 25% of which are singletons. The sample was PBMCs or a T cell subset sorted from them (not recorded which). Every receptor here comes from an adult woman who had mild COVID-19 (a few samples of this study predate the infection). Cell type and time point are not known. Both conserved end residues are part of each CDR3. The D gene is left open where the match is weak. Clone size is shown for a subset of rows, as once, few, many or a class of expanded clone.

- | - | TRBJ2-3 | TRBV7-2 | CASSLGSVRGDTQYF | TGTGCCAGCAGCTTAGGATCGGTCCGAGGAGATACGCAGTATTTT
TRBD1 | - | TRBJ1-4 | TRBV12-3/TRBV12-4 | CASRYQGDEKLFF | TGTGCCAGCAGGTACCAGGGGGATGAAAAACTGTTTTTT
TRBD2 | - | TRBJ2-3 | TRBV7-8 | CASSFSRGVGTSGGDTQYF | TGTGCCAGCAGCTTTAGCCGGGGGGTTGGGACTAGCGGAGGAGATACGCAGTATTTT
- | - | TRBJ1-4 | TRBV5-6 | CASSLGSAGRVEKLFF | TGTGCCAGCAGCTTGGGTTCGGCAGGTCGGGTTGAAAAACTGTTTTTT
TRBD1 | few | TRBJ1-1 | TRBV30 | CAWRLGQGGRAFF | TGTGCCTGGAGACTCGGACAGGGCGGACGGGCTTTCTTT
TRBD1 | - | TRBJ1-2 | TRBV10-3 | CAISAGTGWGISDGYTF | TGTGCCATCAGTGCCGGGACAGGTTGGGGAATTTCCGATGGCTACACCTTC
- | - | TRBJ1-1 | TRBV5-1 | CASRFASGFTNTEAFF | TGCGCCAGCAGATTTGCATCAGGTTTCACGAACACTGAAGCTTTCTTT
- | - | TRBJ2-2 | TRBV24-1 | CATSPTENTGELFF | TGTGCCACCAGTCCGACAGAAAACACCGGGGAGCTGTTTTTT
- | - | TRBJ1-1 | TRBV29-1 | CSVSPTGNTEAFF | TGCAGCGTCTCCCCTACAGGGAACACTGAAGCTTTCTTT
TRBD2 | few | TRBJ2-1 | TRBV12-3/TRBV12-4 | CASSPQRGLYNEQFF | TGTGCCAGCAGTCCTCAGCGGGGCCTCTACAATGAGCAGTTCTTC
- | - | TRBJ1-5 | TRBV7-2 | CASSLGANNQPQHF | TGTGCCAGCAGCTTAGGGGCGAACAATCAGCCCCAGCATTTT
TRBD1 | few | TRBJ1-2 | TRBV30 | CAWSLDRGPDF | TGTGCCTGGAGTCTCGACAGGGGACCAGACTTC
TRBD2 | few | TRBJ2-2 | TRBV20-1 | CSARDGTSDTGELFF | TGCAGTGCTAGAGATGGGACTAGCGACACCGGGGAGCTGTTTTTT
TRBD1 | few | TRBJ2-7 | TRBV5-1 | CASSYRGSVYEQYF | TGCGCCAGCAGCTACAGGGGGTCGGTCTACGAGCAGTACTTC
- | few | TRBJ2-5 | TRBV4-3 | CASSQAPGGETQYF | TGCGCCAGCAGCCAAGCACCGGGTGGGGAGACCCAGTACTTC
- | - | TRBJ2-5 | TRBV29-1 | CSVKEGTQYF | TGCAGCGTTAAAGAGGGGACCCAGTACTTC
TRBD1 | few | TRBJ1-1 | TRBV24-1 | CATRSGTGQGEAFF | TGTGCCACCAGATCCGGGACAGGGCAGGGTGAAGCTTTCTTT
TRBD1 | many | TRBJ1-5 | TRBV7-2 | CASSPGTGRNQPQHF | TGTGCCAGCAGCCCTGGGACAGGGCGAAATCAGCCCCAGCATTTT
- | - | TRBJ2-2 | TRBV2 | CASSFLGGELFF | TGTGCCAGCAGCTTCTTAGGCGGGGAGCTGTTTTTT
- | many | TRBJ2-5 | TRBV2 | CASRTWQETQYF | TGTGCCAGCAGGACCTGGCAAGAGACCCAGTACTTC
- | - | TRBJ1-1 | TRBV5-1 | CASSLYTGNTEAFF | TGCGCCAGCAGCTTGTACACAGGGAACACTGAAGCTTTCTTT
- | - | TRBJ2-5 | TRBV6-5 | CASSYSPNKETQYF | TGTGCCAGCAGTTACTCCCCGAACAAAGAGACCCAGTACTTC
- | few | TRBJ1-1 | TRBV18 | CASSTGENTEAFF | TGTGCCAGCTCAACTGGAGAGAACACTGAAGCTTTCTTT
TRBD2 | - | TRBJ2-1 | TRBV9 | CASSEVAGGLNEQFF | TGTGCCAGCAGCGAAGTAGCGGGAGGGCTGAATGAGCAGTTCTTC
- | - | TRBJ2-3 | TRBV24-1 | CATSRSAGGTQYF | TGTGCCACCAGTCGGTCGGCAGGAGGTACGCAGTATTTT
TRBD1 | many | TRBJ2-2 | TRBV7-6 | CASSLVPTGEAGELFF | TGTGCCAGCAGCTTAGTACCAACAGGGGAAGCCGGGGAGCTGTTTTTT
TRBD1 | - | TRBJ2-7 | TRBV24-1 | CATSDTGDYEQYF | TGTGCCACCAGTGACACAGGGGACTACGAGCAGTACTTC
- | few | TRBJ1-1 | TRBV12-5 | CASGSSGNTEAFF | TGTGCTAGTGGTTCCTCGGGGAACACTGAAGCTTTCTTT
TRBD2 | - | TRBJ2-7 | TRBV20-1 | CSARAGGGRINEQYF | TGCAGTGCTAGAGCAGGAGGCGGGAGGATCAACGAGCAGTACTTC
TRBD1 | many | TRBJ1-2 | TRBV20-1 | CSASAGTAHGYTF | TGCAGTGCTAGCGCTGGGACAGCCCATGGCTACACCTTC
- | - | TRBJ2-7 | TRBV20-1 | CSARRGANEQYF | TGCAGTGCTAGAAGGGGGGCTAACGAGCAGTACTTC
- | few | TRBJ1-5 | TRBV3-1 | CASSPNPGGGQPQHF | TGTGCCAGCAGCCCAAACCCCGGGGGAGGTCAGCCCCAGCATTTT
TRBD2 | - | TRBJ2-1 | TRBV6-2/TRBV6-3 | CASSSGLAGGPTSYNEQFF | TGTGCCAGCAGTTCGGGACTAGCGGGAGGCCCCACTTCCTACAATGAGCAGTTCTTC
- | few | TRBJ1-2 | TRBV5-1 | CASSPDVPGGYGYTF | TGCGCCAGCAGCCCGGACGTCCCGGGGGGCTATGGCTACACCTTC
TRBD1 | - | TRBJ1-5 | TRBV12-3/TRBV12-4 | CASSLDGTGGFQPQHF | TGTGCCAGCAGTTTAGATGGGACAGGGGGTTTTCAGCCCCAGCATTTT
- | - | TRBJ2-7 | TRBV11-2 | CASSLDRLGVQYF | TGTGCCAGCAGCTTAGACCGCTTGGGGGTGCAGTACTTC
- | few | TRBJ1-1 | TRBV6-5 | CASSYDRLGGSPGNMNTEAFF | TGTGCCAGCAGTTATGACCGATTAGGAGGCTCACCGGGAAATATGAACACTGAAGCTTTCTTT
- | few | TRBJ1-1 | TRBV6-5 | CASSYGGPNAEAFF | TGTGCCAGCAGTTACGGCGGTCCCAACGCTGAAGCTTTCTTT
TRBD2 | few | TRBJ2-1 | TRBV7-2 | CASSVLAGGLYNEQFF | TGTGCCAGCAGCGTACTAGCGGGAGGGTTGTACAATGAGCAGTTCTTC
TRBD1 | - | TRBJ2-1 | TRBV15 | CATSSGAGTGLNEQFF | TGTGCCACCAGCAGCGGAGCCGGGACAGGGCTCAATGAGCAGTTCTTC
TRBD2 | - | TRBJ2-1 | TRBV5-1 | CASSLEPGLAGKEFF | TGCGCCAGCAGCCTCGAGCCCGGACTAGCGGGGAAGGAGTTCTTC
TRBD1 | few | TRBJ1-1 | TRBV30 | CAWSVPTGGKDTEAFF | TGTGCCTGGAGTGTACCTACAGGGGGCAAGGACACTGAAGCTTTCTTT
TRBD2 | - | TRBJ2-1 | TRBV18 | CASSQLLAGSAGNEQFF | TGTGCCAGCTCTCAATTACTAGCGGGGTCCGCCGGGAATGAGCAGTTCTTC
- | - | TRBJ2-3 | TRBV20-1 | CSAIPFASTDTQYF | TGCAGTGCTATTCCGTTCGCTAGCACAGATACGCAGTATTTT
- | - | TRBJ1-2 | TRBV7-9 | CASSIPTGYNYGYTF | TGTGCCAGCAGCATTCCGACAGGTTATAACTATGGCTACACCTTC
- | - | TRBJ2-7 | TRBV11-1 | CASSLELGSYEQYF | TGTGCCAGCAGCTTAGAGCTCGGATCCTACGAGCAGTACTTC
- | few | TRBJ2-5 | TRBV12-3/TRBV12-4 | CASSPPGEQETQYF | TGTGCCAGCAGTCCCCCCGGGGAGCAAGAGACCCAGTACTTC
- | few | TRBJ2-1 | TRBV6-6 | CASGARDSEQFF | TGTGCCAGCGGGGCCCGGGATAGTGAGCAGTTCTTC
TRBD1 | few | TRBJ2-7 | TRBV20-1 | CSARGSGQGPSYEQYF | TGCAGTGCTAGGGGTTCGGGACAGGGCCCTTCTTACGAGCAGTACTTC
TRBD1 | - | TRBJ1-1 | TRBV6-5 | CASSYGDRGNTEAFF | TGTGCCAGCAGTTATGGGGACAGGGGGAACACTGAAGCTTTCTTT
- | many | TRBJ2-3 | TRBV12-3/TRBV12-4 | CASSLAWGAFFADTQYF | TGTGCCAGCAGTTTAGCGTGGGGGGCCTTTTTTGCAGATACGCAGTATTTT
- | few | TRBJ2-7 | TRBV11-2 | CASSLDLGNYEQYF | TGTGCCAGCAGCTTAGATCTCGGGAACTACGAGCAGTACTTC
TRBD1 | few | TRBJ1-4 | TRBV2 | CASRDRATNEKLFF | TGTGCCAGCAGGGACAGGGCAACTAATGAAAAACTGTTTTTT
- | - | TRBJ2-3 | TRBV5-1 | CASSSGTAGDTQYF | TGCGCCAGCAGTTCCGGGACCGCGGGAGATACGCAGTATTTT
- | few | TRBJ2-7 | TRBV9 | CASSPTSHGSYEQYF | TGTGCCAGCAGCCCCACCAGCCATGGATCCTACGAGCAGTACTTC
TRBD1 | - | TRBJ2-1 | TRBV6-4 | CASSYGQVPYHEQFF | TGTGCCAGCAGTTATGGACAGGTTCCCTACCATGAGCAGTTCTTC
TRBD1 | - | TRBJ2-5 | TRBV12-3/TRBV12-4 | CASSLASDRVKTQYF | TGTGCCAGCAGTTTAGCTTCGGACAGGGTAAAGACCCAGTACTTC